The present entry profiles one T cell receptor beta chain with its context. By its share of the sample, this clonotype is medium-sized (0.01 to 0.1%). Its antigen has not been determined. The sample holds no much larger clone one base away, and base qualities are not on file. This entry comes from a study of molecular identifiers for immune sequencing clone quantification (dated by TCRdb to between 2018 and 2020). For the wider study: For a replicate experiment, RNA from around 20,000 or 100,000 naive CD8 T cells was divided into five aliquots, of which four were sequenced. The study was a methods study using CD8 T cells to benchmark molecular-identifier clustering-based TCR repertoire sequencing (MIDCIRS) and TCR RNA copy counting. Beyond this particular receptor, the publication reports: The naive libraries included spiked-in Jurkat TCR RNA (about ten copies' worth), and this Jurkat TCR RNA is not part of the donor repertoire. Without barcode sub-clustering, chimeric consensus sequences inflated TCR diversity; chimeras reached as high as 47%. Modeling estimated 2.5 to 3.5 recovered TCR RNA copies per cell, compared with about ten by digital PCR, which implies 30% to 35% capture efficiency. A single cell's worth of spiked-in Jurkat TCR RNA was reported detectable even among 750,000 to 1,000,000 naive CD8 T cells. Identical TCR molecules sharing a barcode could cause highly expanded clone sizes to be underestimated. In CMV-specific effector cells, clones with more than 20 RNA copies accounted for over 97% of molecules, whereas in naive cells such clones accounted for under 1%.

Library creation used PCR. The instrument given in TCRdb is Illumina HiSeq 4000. Preparation of bulk TCR libraries followed a previously described approach, with the TCR primers listed in Table S5. Total RNA was purified with the Qiagen AllPrep DNA/RNA kit. Reads from multiple sequencing runs of the same library were pooled before analysis. Under the source paper's analysis protocol: Only reads with exact TCR constant sequence were kept, trimmed to 150 nt, and grouped by their 12-nt molecular barcodes. Reads in each barcode group were sub-clustered using a 15% Levenshtein threshold, and a quality-weighted consensus sequence was built for each RNA molecule. Non-functional sequences were excluded, and lower-count sequences lying one edit away from another sequence were also excluded. On the basis of fitting two negative binomial distributions, barcode sub-clusters with fewer than 20% of the maximum read count were discarded. Using fastp trimming at Q25 and MiXCR clonotype assembly, TCRdb reanalyzed the public sequencing data and kept in-frame beta chains. Rows merge per CDR3 protein into single entries with the most common DNA and genes. TCRdb, rather than the study authors, made the V and J calls. The sample includes 8,000 to 13,000 distinct CDR3 sequences, with 15% to 20% observed a single time. In total, the top ten clones hold roughly 2% of the sample.

Libraries of naive CD8 T cells were built from approximately 20,000 to 980,000 sorted cells, with 10%, 30% or 50% of the purified RNA used. On a BD FACSAria II, naive CD8 T cells were FACS-sorted as CD8+CD4-CCR7+CD45RA+ and collected into RLT Plus buffer. To test detection sensitivity, Jurkat RNA equal to fewer than 13 TCR copies was added to samples of about 20,000-1,000,000 naive CD8 T cells. Enrichment of CD8 T cells was done with RosetteSep CD8+ T Cell Enrichment Cocktail plus Ficoll-Paque, and ACK red cell lysis came afterward. The CDR3, cysteine through phenylalanine, is 14 amino acids long. The retained sequence is limited to the CDR3, 42 bases, with the frame set at the first base. CDR1 and CDR2 are read off the germline V gene as SGHAT and FQNNGV. Trimming removed 5 bases from V and 2 bases from J, leaving 11 bases between the germline ends.

This receptor was identified in a human donor in good health. Some libraries in this study had Jurkat cell RNA spiked in. The sequence joins TRBV11-2 to TRBJ2-3, with the D segment identity uncertain. The sequenced sample consisted of naive CD8+ T cells from blood, with Jurkat cell RNA spiked in. The cell subset or site label here, explained by the study, means: FACS-sorted CD8+CD4-CCR7+CD45RA+ naive T cells. The nucleotides read TGTGCCAGCAGCCGGACCGGGCCCACAGATACGCAGTATTTT. Its protein is CASSRTGPTDTQYF.